This TCR beta chain was sequenced for a study of cytomegalovirus exposure and HLA in healthy donors (dated by TCRdb to 2016 to 2017). Background for the entire study: In an earlier analysis of under 750 of the donors, 276 Gb of sequence data and 95 million to 130 million unique TCR beta sequences from 180 million or so T cells were reported. The study aimed to test whether signatures of past pathogen exposure could be identified by cataloging public T cell receptors. On average, roughly 250,000 unique TCR beta nucleotide sequences were sequenced per donor among 398 genotyped donors of the cohort, with around 19% of those sequences being non-productive. A later analysis re-examined previously published TCR beta repertoires from several hundred donors and added high-resolution HLA genotyping to investigate patterns of TCR occurrence. A later genetic analysis used genome-wide SNP genotypes for about 65% of the 666 donors, treating that subset as a discovery cohort. Several DR-DQ haplotypes were treated as single units for association and clustering because of strong linkage in the cohort. An early release that covered about 600 HLA-typed donors contained around 300 gigabases of sequencing data and some 87 million unique TCR sequences. To decide whether each TCR beta V gene segment behaved as functional or pseudogenic, an earlier analysis of some 600 of the donors relied on high-throughput TCR beta sequencing. Using immunosequencing, the study profiled T cell repertoires from 666 subjects and related those repertoires to cytomegalovirus serostatus. A separate validation cohort of roughly 130 different subjects was used in addition to the approximately 610-subject first cohort. To predict cytomegalovirus infection status, the study combined high-throughput TCR immunosequencing, statistical association of individual TCRs with disease status, and machine learning. Donor age, sex, ethnicity and CMV serostatus were compiled alongside the repertoire data. The genetic ancestry cluster associated with self-reported Caucasian donors included approximately 85% of the 300 to 450 genotyped donors. HLA typing covered class I and class II loci at four-digit resolution. All discovery cohort repertoires had been generated using a single sequencing platform. In the later analysis, no new phenotypic data were used to find candidate immune exposures; instead, reliance was placed on TCR beta sequences and their occurrence across donors. The number of typed donors differed by locus: about 629-640 for A, B, C, DRB1 and DQB1; 522 for DQA1; around 580 for DPA1; and approximately 450 for DPB1. What the study reported, not specific to this receptor: Correlated functional status among segregating V segments might be attributable to linkage disequilibrium, but an unknown experimental factor could not be ruled out. Only TCR beta chains were sequenced in this cohort, and the absence of alpha or paired-chain data limited detectable features. In a later analysis, TCR association rates were found to vary across HLA loci, with the most associated TCRs seen for DRB1 alleles and the fewest for HLA-C alleles. Most TCR sequences were observed very rarely across donors, whereas some public TCRs were present in many individuals. A further reported finding was that TCR beta sequences accurately predicted the HLA-A and HLA-B alleles for most subjects in the first cohort. The only immune exposure information available for the cohort was CMV serostatus. In an earlier analysis of 587 of the donors, most TCR beta V segments appeared in productive rearrangements about 87% or about 30% of the time, broadly matching IMGT annotations. An association between a missense DCLRE1C variant and V-gene and J-gene trimming of TCR beta chains was found in a later genetic analysis and replicated in an independent cohort. In a later analysis, HLA-associated TCR beta chains were found to be more clonally expanded and to have lower generation probabilities than equally common non-associated chains. A later analysis reported that several top co-occurrence clusters appeared linked to parvovirus B19, influenza, CMV and Epstein-Barr virus. A later genetic analysis reported fewer N-insertions in productive TCRs among donors in an Asian-associated ancestry cluster than the roughly 640-donor mean. In vitro tests confirmed that a few of the cytomegalovirus-associated TCR beta chains recognize cytomegalovirus antigens. In the study, approximately 160 TCR beta chains were listed as associated with cytomegalovirus. HLA typing was unavailable for some donors at each locus, so association tests used only the typed subset. A cluster of highly shared sequence variants was judged likely to represent a technical artifact of the sequencing pipeline. Around 16 rarely observed V segments, including chromosome 9 orphons, were excluded from the earlier analysis of about 600 of the donors because counts were too low. Presence/absence analyses assumed roughly uniform sequencing depth across donors, an assumption that may not hold. The authors suggested that the approach could potentially be extended to other disease states and immunological phenotypes. In a later analysis, 15,000 to 20,000 TCR beta sequences were associated with specific HLA alleles at a false discovery rate of 0.05. The classifier was reported to diagnose cytomegalovirus status with high specificity and sensitivity in both the original cohort and the validation cohort. A later analysis found that most CMV-associated TCR beta chains appeared HLA-restricted, with HLA associations seemingly driven largely by CMV exposure. When HLA alleles, especially DR and DQ, strongly co-occurred, TCR associations were difficult to assign to individual alleles.

The method behind the library was the immunoSEQ multiplex PCR assay. The multiplex PCR relied on a mix of 60 forward primers for TCR Vbeta segments and 13 reverse primers for TCR Jbeta segments. The CDR3 region of rearranged TCR beta genes was amplified from genomic DNA with a multiplex PCR assay. On the Illumina HiSeq System, the amplified TCR beta libraries were sequenced as 87-base-pair reads. Per the original workflow: A later analysis tallied around 87 million unique TCR beta chains across the 600 to 700 repertoires, and approximately 12 million of those chains were shared by two or more donors. A nearest-neighbor algorithm error-corrected the raw reads and collapsed the reads into unique sequences, merging closely related sequences to remove PCR and sequencing errors. CDR3 sequences were aligned to IMGT reference sequences to assign V, D and J gene segments. Each retained sequence needed at least a six-nucleotide match to both a V gene segment and a J gene segment. Rearrangements were called productive when the CDR3 lacked stop codons and stayed in frame with V and J; all others were non-productive. Following IMGT convention, CDR3 was defined as the stretch from the second conserved V-encoded cysteine up to the conserved J-encoded phenylalanine. In an earlier analysis of just under 600 of the donors, sequences lacking an unambiguous match to a single V gene segment were excluded. An earlier analysis of a few hundred of the donors called V segments functional above 56.7% productive rearrangements and segregating when the between-donor standard deviation exceeded 5%. To diagnose cytomegalovirus status from the catalog of TCR beta chain sequences, a statistical classification framework was built. In a later analysis, V and J genes were assigned by comparing TCR nucleotide sequences against IMGT/GENE-DB human TR gene sequences. A later analysis assigned CDR3 sequences and most-parsimonious VDJ recombination scenarios with the TCRdist pipeline. A later analysis defined each TCR beta chain by its CDR3 amino acid sequence plus V-gene family, and excluded reads lacking a unique V-gene family. In a later analysis, fewer than 650 highly shared, low-generation-probability nucleotide sequences were removed to address suspected cross-contamination and a sequencing artifact. A later analysis calculated a clonal expansion index for each public chain from normalized within-repertoire ranks of inferred template counts. In a later analysis, generation probabilities were computed with a VDJ recombination model fitted to out-of-frame rearrangements, and the resulting probabilities were checked against IGoR. Hypergeometric tests were used in a later analysis to score TCR-TCR, TCR-HLA and TCR-CMV co-occurrence, with a repertoire-size bias correction applied to the TCR pairs. A later analysis estimated false discovery rates by permuting HLA or CMV assignments 20 times. In a later analysis, co-occurring TCRs were grouped with DBSCAN, and TCRdist sequence similarity was added when clustering was performed within HLA-allele-positive subsets. Repertoires with fewer than 30,000 or more than 120,000 public chains, plus five repertoires with anomalous nucleotide sharing, were excluded from co-occurrence clustering. The table comes from immuneACCESS by way of TCRdb, which keeps in-frame sequences with V and J called. Part of the clones is missing from these tables; in studies checked, under half for an unresolved V gene and the rest for unknown reasons. V and J calls and clone size are as listed in that table; D and trimming were resolved from the DNA. The sample contains about 100,000 clones, approximately 78% of them found a single time. The ten most abundant clones make up under 0.8% of the sample.

In total, about 650 healthy bone marrow donors made up the cohort. All cohort members were sampled while nominally healthy, although unrecorded immune exposures were likely present. The donor tested CMV seronegative, placing the donor among the 350 to 400 seronegative members of the cohort. Each donor provided a peripheral blood sample, and peripheral blood mononuclear cells were used for TCR beta sequencing. The Qiagen DNeasy Blood Extraction Kit was used to extract genomic DNA from the blood cell samples. A word on this clone: Its antigen is currently not known. No qualities accompany the bases; no much larger clone lies one base away.

Material: PBMCs. The sequence was collected from a woman aged 60-75 years in good health and CMV-seronegative.

The CDR3 reads CASSDGRGTEETQYF. In nucleotides, the sequence is TGTGCCAGCAGCGATGGCCGAGGGACAGAAGAGACCCAGTACTTC. The V and J genes are TRBV9 and TRBJ2-5; TRBD1 matches 7 bases in the middle. Germline trimming amounts to 3 bases on V and 3 bases on J, with 8 as the count of junction bases outside the gene matches. Reading the germline V gene gives CDR1 SGDLS and CDR2 YYNGEE. The CDR3, from cysteine to phenylalanine, totals 15 residues. Solely the CDR3 DNA is kept, with 45 bases framed from the first base.